The clone carrying this TCR beta chain was seen a handful of times. Antigen unknown. Purity exceeding 95% was reached by all sorted populations. These data are taken from a study of beta chain features in type 1 diabetes. Study context: Across every sample, 85 million to 120 million sorted cells were examined in total. General study points: Here, the possible influence of HLA type (on TCRB rearrangement) remained unresolved. Naive, central memory and Treg TCRB repertoires appeared more alike in patients than in healthy donors.

All of the isolated RNA was reverse transcribed, so expressed TCRB transcripts were sequenced. Here immunoSEQ multiplex PCR was the method, and the copy in TCRdb shows in-frame clones only, minus some. The repertoire has some 410,000 clones, roughly 10% of them found once; the top ten carry approximately 0.05%. Germline loops: CDR1 LGHNA, CDR2 YNFKEQ. The CDR3 covers 15 residues. Trimming shortened V by 0 bases and J by 0 bases, and 7 bases separated the two germline ends. Sequencing used naive CD4+ T cells from blood. The sequence was collected from a woman between 18 and 30 years old in good health. The chain is built from TRBV4-2 and TRBJ2-3; perhaps TRBD1 as D (6 bases). CDR3 in amino acids: CASSQEDRSTDTQYF. The CDR3 nucleotides are TGTGCCAGCAGCCAAGAGGACAGAAGCACAGATACGCAGTATTTT.